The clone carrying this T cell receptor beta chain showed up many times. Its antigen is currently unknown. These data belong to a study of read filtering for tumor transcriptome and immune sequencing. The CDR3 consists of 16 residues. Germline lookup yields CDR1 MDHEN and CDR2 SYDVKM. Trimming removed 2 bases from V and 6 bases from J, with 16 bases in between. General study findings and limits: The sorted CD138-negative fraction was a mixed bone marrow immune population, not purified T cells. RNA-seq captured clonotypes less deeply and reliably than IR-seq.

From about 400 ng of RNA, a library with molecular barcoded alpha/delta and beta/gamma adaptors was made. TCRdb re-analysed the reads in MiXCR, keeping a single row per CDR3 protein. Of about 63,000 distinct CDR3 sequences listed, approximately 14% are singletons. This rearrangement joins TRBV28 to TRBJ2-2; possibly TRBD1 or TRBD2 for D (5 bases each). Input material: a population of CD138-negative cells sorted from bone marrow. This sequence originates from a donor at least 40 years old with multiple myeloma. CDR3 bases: TGTGCCAGCAGTTTACCCAGGGACCTGCAGGCCGGGGAGCTGTTTTTT. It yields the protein CASSLPRDLQAGELFF.